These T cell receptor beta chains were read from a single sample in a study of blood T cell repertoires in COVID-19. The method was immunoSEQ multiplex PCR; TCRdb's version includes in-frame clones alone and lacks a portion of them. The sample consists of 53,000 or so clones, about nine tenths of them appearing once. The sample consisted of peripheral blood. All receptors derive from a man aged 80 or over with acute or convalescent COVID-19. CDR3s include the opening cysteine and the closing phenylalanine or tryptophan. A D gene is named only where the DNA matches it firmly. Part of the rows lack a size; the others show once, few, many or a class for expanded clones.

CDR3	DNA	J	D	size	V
CASNLFAGPQPEQYF	TGTGCCAGCAACCTTTTCGCAGGGCCACAACCCGAGCAGTACTTC	TRBJ2-7	-	-	TRBV7-2
CASSQGKRDNYNQPQHF	TGTGCCAGCAGCCAAGGAAAAAGGGACAACTACAATCAGCCCCAGCATTTT	TRBJ1-5	-	-	TRBV3-1/TRBV3-2
CSVGWAGEQYF	TGCAGCGTTGGCTGGGCAGGGGAGCAGTACTTC	TRBJ2-7	-	once	TRBV29-1
CASSQGAGGPRNSRYEQYF	TGCGCCAGCAGCCAAGGAGCGGGGGGGCCGAGAAATAGTAGATACGAGCAGTACTTC	TRBJ2-7	TRBD2	-	TRBV4-1
CASSEAVGQGKDYGYTF	TGTGCCAGCAGCGAAGCCGTAGGGCAGGGGAAGGACTATGGCTACACCTTC	TRBJ1-2	-	-	TRBV4-2
CASARADTQYF	TGTGCCAGCGCCCGGGCAGATACGCAGTATTTT	TRBJ2-3	-	-	TRBV2
CASSFYRQGRDSGNTIYF	TGTGCCAGCAGCTTTTACCGACAGGGAAGGGACTCTGGAAACACCATATATTTT	TRBJ1-3	TRBD1	-	TRBV7-9
CASSLVAGVDTQYF	TGTGCCAGCAGCTTAGTGGCGGGGGTGGATACGCAGTATTTT	TRBJ2-3	TRBD2	-	TRBV7-2
CSVNTRQGVFTDTQYF	TGCAGCGTTAATACTCGACAGGGGGTATTCACAGATACGCAGTATTTT	TRBJ2-3	TRBD1	-	TRBV29-1
CASSRMTSRTGELFF	TGCGCCAGCAGCCGGATGACTAGTCGCACCGGGGAGCTGTTTTTT	TRBJ2-2	-	-	TRBV5-1
CASSPRSGGARETQYF	TGTGCCAGCTCACCAAGAAGCGGGGGGGCCCGTGAGACCCAGTACTTC	TRBJ2-5	TRBD2	-	TRBV18
CASSLARGGSETQYF	TGTGCCAGCAGCTTAGCCCGCGGGGGGTCAGAGACCCAGTACTTC	TRBJ2-5	TRBD2	-	TRBV7-2
CAWSVDRYNEQFF	TGTGCCTGGAGTGTCGACAGGTACAATGAGCAGTTCTTC	TRBJ2-1	-	-	TRBV30
CATSDSTESGANVLTF	TGTGCCACCAGTGATTCGACAGAATCTGGGGCCAACGTCCTGACTTTC	TRBJ2-6	-	-	TRBV24-1
CASSFTANTEAFF	TGTGCCAGCAGTTTTACAGCGAACACTGAAGCTTTCTTT	TRBJ1-1	-	-	TRBV27
CASSSNQGYEQYF	TGTGCCAGCAGCTCAAACCAGGGATACGAGCAGTACTTC	TRBJ2-7	-	-	TRBV7-3
CASSQDEGRTVSYTDTQYF	TGTGCCAGCAGCCAAGACGAGGGCCGAACCGTTTCCTACACAGATACGCAGTATTTT	TRBJ2-3	-	once	TRBV4-2
CASRQGNQPQHF	TGTGCCAGTCGACAGGGTAATCAGCCCCAGCATTTT	TRBJ1-5	TRBD1	-	TRBV19
CASSAFSAGASTDTQYF	TGTGCCAGCAGCGCGTTCTCCGCGGGGGCCAGCACAGATACGCAGTATTTT	TRBJ2-3	-	once	TRBV9
CASSYVRGLVYNEQFF	TGTGCCAGCAGTTACGTTAGGGGACTCGTTTACAATGAGCAGTTCTTC	TRBJ2-1	-	-	TRBV6-2/TRBV6-3
CASSLTPREQYF	TGTGCCAGTAGTTTAACTCCTCGGGAGCAGTATTTT	TRBJ2-3	-	few	TRBV19
CASSEERGYTF	TGTGCCAGCAGTGAGGAGAGGGGCTACACCTTC	TRBJ1-2	-	-	TRBV2